This entry concerns a single TCR beta chain. Its matching antigen is unknown. This sample is drawn from a study of T cell responses to AZD1222 COVID-19 vaccine. V lost 5 bases to trimming and J lost 0 bases, with 14 bases between them. The germline gives CDR1 SGHTA, CDR2 FQGTGA. The CDR3 length is 16 residues. Study observations and caveats: The breadth and depth of Spike-specific TCRs increased once two AZD1222 doses had been given.

Measured with immunoSEQ multiplex PCR; TCRdb has only the in-frame clones, and not every one. The table has 110,000 or so clones, 86% seen once. The J gene is TRBJ2-1, the V gene TRBV7-3; D not resolved. Sequences were derived from peripheral blood, sampled 28 days after the second AZD1222 dose. The TCR sequence derives from an adult who received the AZD1222 COVID-19 vaccine. CDR3 sequence: CASSLTLTSSYNEQFF. CDR3 DNA sequence: TGTGCCAGCAGCCTCACTCTCACAAGCTCCTACAATGAGCAGTTCTTC.